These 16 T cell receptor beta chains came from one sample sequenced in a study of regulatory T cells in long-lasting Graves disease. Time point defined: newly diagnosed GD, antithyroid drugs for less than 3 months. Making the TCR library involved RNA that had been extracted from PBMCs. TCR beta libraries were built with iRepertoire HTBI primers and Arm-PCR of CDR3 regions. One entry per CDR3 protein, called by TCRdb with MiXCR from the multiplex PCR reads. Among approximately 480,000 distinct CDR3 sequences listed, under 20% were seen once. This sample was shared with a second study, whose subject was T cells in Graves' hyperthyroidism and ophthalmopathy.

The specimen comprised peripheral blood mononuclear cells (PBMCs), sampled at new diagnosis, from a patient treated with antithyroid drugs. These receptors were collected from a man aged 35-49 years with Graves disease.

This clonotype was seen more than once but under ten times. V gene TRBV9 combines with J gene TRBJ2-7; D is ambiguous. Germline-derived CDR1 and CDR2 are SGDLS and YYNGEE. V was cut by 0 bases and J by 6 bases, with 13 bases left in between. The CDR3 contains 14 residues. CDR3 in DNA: TGTGCCAGCAGCGTAGTACCCCTCAGTGGCGAGCAGTACTTC. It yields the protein CASSVVPLSGEQYF. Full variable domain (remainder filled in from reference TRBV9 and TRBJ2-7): DSGVTQTPKHLITATGQRVTLRCSPRSGDLSVYWYQQSLDQGLQFLIQYYNGEERAKGNILERFSAQQFPDLHSELNLSSLELGDSALYFCASSVVPLSGEQYFGPGTRLTVT.

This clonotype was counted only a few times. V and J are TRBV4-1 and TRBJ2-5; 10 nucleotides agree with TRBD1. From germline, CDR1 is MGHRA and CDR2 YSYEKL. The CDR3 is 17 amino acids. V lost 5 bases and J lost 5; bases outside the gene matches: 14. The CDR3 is CASSVRQGALKGETQYF. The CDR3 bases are TGCGCCAGCAGCGTACGACAGGGGGCCCTGAAAGGGGAGACCCAGTACTTC.

CDR3 nucleotides: TGTGCCAGCAGGACTAGCGGGAGGGGGCCGTACGAGCAGTACTTC. It is translated as CASRTSGRGPYEQYF. The genes are TRBV7-9 and TRBJ2-7; TRBD2 matches at 14 bases. The germline CDR1 and CDR2 sequences are SEHNR and FQNEAQ (reference sequence). The CDR3 has 15 amino acids. With V trimmed by 6 bases and J by 4 bases, 5 bases remained unmatched.

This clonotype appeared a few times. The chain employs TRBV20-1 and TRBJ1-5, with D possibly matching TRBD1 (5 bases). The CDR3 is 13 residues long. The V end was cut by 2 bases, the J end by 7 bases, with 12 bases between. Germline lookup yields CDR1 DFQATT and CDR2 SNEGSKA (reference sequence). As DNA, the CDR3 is TGCAGTGCTAGAAGGGGTGTAGCCCAGCCCCAGCATTTT. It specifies CSARRGVAQPQHF.

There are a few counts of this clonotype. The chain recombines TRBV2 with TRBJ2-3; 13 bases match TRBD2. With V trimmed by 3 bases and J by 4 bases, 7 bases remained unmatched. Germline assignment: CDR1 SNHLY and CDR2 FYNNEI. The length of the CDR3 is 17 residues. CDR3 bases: TGTGCCAGCAGTGACGCAGGACTAGCGGGAGTCTCAGATACGCAGTATTTT. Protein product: CASSDAGLAGVSDTQYF.

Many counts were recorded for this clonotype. The CDR3 here is CAWSEWTGAETQYF. The CDR3 nucleotides are TGTGCCTGGAGTGAATGGACAGGGGCCGAGACCCAGTACTTC. The gene calls are TRBV30 and TRBJ2-5, with TRBD1 identical over 9 bases. CDR3 length: 14 amino acids. The J segment lost 5 bases and the V segment lost 1 base, leaving 5 bases of the junction unmatched. Germline values: CDR1 GTSNPN, CDR2 SVGIG (reference sequence).

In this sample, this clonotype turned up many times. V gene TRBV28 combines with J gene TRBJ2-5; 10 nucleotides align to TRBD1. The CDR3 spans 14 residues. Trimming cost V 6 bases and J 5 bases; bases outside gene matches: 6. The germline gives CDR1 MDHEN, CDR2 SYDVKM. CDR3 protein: CASSRDRGGETQYF. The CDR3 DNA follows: TGTGCCAGCAGCCGGGACAGGGGTGGGGAGACCCAGTACTTC.

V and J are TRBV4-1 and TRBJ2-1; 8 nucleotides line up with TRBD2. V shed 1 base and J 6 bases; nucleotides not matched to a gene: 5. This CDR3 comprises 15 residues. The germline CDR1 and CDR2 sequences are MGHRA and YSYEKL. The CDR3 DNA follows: TGCGCCAGCAGCCAAGTTCGGACTAGCTGCAATGAGCAGTTCTTC. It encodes CASSQVRTSCNEQFF.

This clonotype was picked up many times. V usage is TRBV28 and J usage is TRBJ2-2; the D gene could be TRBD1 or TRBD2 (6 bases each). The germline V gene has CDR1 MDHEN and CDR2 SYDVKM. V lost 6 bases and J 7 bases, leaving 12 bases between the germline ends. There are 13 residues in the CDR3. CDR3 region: CASSLEGGGELFF. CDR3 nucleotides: TGTGCCAGCAGCTTAGAGGGGGGCGGGGAGCTGTTTTTT. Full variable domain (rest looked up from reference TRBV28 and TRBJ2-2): DVKVTQSSRYLVKRTGEKVFLECVQDMDHENMFWYRQDPGLGLRLIYFSYDVKMKEKGDIPEGYSVSREKKERFSLILESASTNQTSMYLCASSLEGGGELFFGEGSRLTVL.

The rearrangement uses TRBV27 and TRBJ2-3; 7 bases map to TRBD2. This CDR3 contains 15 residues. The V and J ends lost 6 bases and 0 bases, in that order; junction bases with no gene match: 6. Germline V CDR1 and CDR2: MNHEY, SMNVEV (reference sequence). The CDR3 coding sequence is TGTGCCAGCAGCGTAGCGGGCAGGAGCACAGATACGCAGTATTTT. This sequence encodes CASSVAGRSTDTQYF.

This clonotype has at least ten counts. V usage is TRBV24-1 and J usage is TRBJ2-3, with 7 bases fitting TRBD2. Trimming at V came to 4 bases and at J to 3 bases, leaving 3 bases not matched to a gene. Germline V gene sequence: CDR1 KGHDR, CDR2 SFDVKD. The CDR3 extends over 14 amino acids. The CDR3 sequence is CATSDRLATDTQYF. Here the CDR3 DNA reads TGTGCCACCAGTGACCGACTAGCAACAGATACGCAGTATTTT.

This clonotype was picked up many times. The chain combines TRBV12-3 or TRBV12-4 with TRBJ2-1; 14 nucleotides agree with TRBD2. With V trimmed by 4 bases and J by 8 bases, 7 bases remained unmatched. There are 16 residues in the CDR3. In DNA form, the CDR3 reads TGTGCCAGCAGTTCCCCGGGGACTAGCGGGAGATATGAGCAGTTCTTC. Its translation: CASSSPGTSGRYEQFF.

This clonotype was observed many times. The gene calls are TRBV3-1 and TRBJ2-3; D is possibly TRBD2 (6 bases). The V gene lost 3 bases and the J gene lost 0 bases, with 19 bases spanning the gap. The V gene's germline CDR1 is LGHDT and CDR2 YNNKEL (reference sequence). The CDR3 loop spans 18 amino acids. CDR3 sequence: CASSHPPVGGISTDTQYF. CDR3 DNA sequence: TGTGCCAGCAGCCACCCCCCGGTCGGCGGGATTAGCACAGATACGCAGTATTTT.

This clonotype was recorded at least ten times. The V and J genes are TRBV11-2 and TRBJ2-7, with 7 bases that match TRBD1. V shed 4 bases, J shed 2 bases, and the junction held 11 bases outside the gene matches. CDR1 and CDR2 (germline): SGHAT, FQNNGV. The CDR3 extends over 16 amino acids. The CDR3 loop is CASSSRGRDRTYEQYF. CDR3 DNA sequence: TGTGCCAGCAGCTCTAGGGGTCGGGACAGAACCTACGAGCAGTACTTC.

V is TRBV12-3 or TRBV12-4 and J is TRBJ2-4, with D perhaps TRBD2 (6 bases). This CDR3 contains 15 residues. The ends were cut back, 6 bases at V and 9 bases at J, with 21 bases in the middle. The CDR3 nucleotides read TGTGCCAGCAGACTGGGCTCGGAGGGTGGGAGCATTCAGTACTTC. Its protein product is CASRLGSEGGSIQYF.

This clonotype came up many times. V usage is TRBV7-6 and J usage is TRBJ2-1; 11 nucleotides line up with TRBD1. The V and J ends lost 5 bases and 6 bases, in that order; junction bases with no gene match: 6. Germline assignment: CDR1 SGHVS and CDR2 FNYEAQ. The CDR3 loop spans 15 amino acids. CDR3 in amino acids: CASSLGQGATNEQFF. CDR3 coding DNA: TGTGCCAGCAGCCTAGGACAGGGGGCTACCAATGAGCAGTTCTTC. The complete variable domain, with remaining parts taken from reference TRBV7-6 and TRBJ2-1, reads GAGVSQSPRYKVTKRGQDVALRCDPISGHVSLYWYRQALGQGPEFLTYFNYEAQQDKSGLPNDRFSAERPEGSISTLTIQRTEQRDSAMYRCASSLGQGATNEQFFGPGTRLTVL.